These 10 T cell receptor beta chains share one sample of origin, sequenced in a study of cytomegalovirus exposure and HLA in healthy donors. PCR amplification relied on 60 Vbeta primers (plus 13 Jbeta primers). Profiled with immunoSEQ multiplex PCR; TCRdb holds only in-frame clones, not every one. The sample has about 250,000 clones, roughly 84% seen once. The specimen sequenced was PBMCs. These receptors all come from a girl aged 2-10 years in good health and CMV-seronegative.

The V gene is TRBV4-1, the J gene TRBJ2-2; 9 bases map to TRBD2. This CDR3 has 16 amino acids. Trimming cost V 5 bases and J 2 bases; bases outside gene matches: 6. The germline V gene has CDR1 MGHRA and CDR2 YSYEKL. CDR3 residues: CASSARLAANTGELFF. The CDR3 nucleotides read TGCGCCAGCAGCGCCCGACTAGCGGCAAACACCGGGGAGCTGTTTTTT.

The rearrangement joins TRBV6-5 to TRBJ2-5, with a tentative D call TRBD2 (5 bases). The J call is doubtful: the DNA matches TRBJ2-7 better. Germline values: CDR1 MNHEY, CDR2 SVGAGI. The length of the CDR3 is 14 residues. The CDR3 protein is CASSFRDQTYEQYF. CDR3 nucleotide sequence: TGTGCCAGCAGTTTCCGGGATCAAACCTACGAGCAGTACTTC.

The J gene is TRBJ2-1, the V gene TRBV10-3; D call uncertain. Trimming removed 3 bases from V and 0 bases from J, with 9 bases in between. This CDR3 comprises 15 residues. Germline lookup yields CDR1 ENHRY and CDR2 SYGVKD. In DNA, the CDR3 is TGTGCCATCAGTGACGCGGCCAGCTCCTACAATGAGCAGTTCTTC. Translated, it gives CAISDAASSYNEQFF.

The genes are TRBV7-9 and TRBJ2-4; the D gene is possibly TRBD1 (5 bases). There are 17 residues in the CDR3. CDR1 and CDR2 (germline): SEHNR, FQNEAQ (reference sequence). Trimming removed 3 bases from V and 2 bases from J, with 17 bases in between. The CDR3 protein is CASSFQGGGLPKNIQYF. For the CDR3, the DNA is TGTGCCAGCAGCTTTCAGGGTGGTGGCCTCCCCAAAAACATTCAGTACTTC.

The V call is TRBV7-9, the J call TRBJ1-2; D not certain. Germline CDR1 is SEHNR and CDR2 is FQNEAQ (reference sequence). The V gene lost 3 bases and the J gene lost 8 bases, with 10 bases spanning the gap. CDR3 length: 12 residues. The CDR3 coding sequence is TGTGCCAGCAGCTTCTCGCCGGGAGGCTACACCTTC. Translation: CASSFSPGGYTF.

Regarding this clone: Different DNA sequences within this sample yield the same CDR3. The chain employs TRBV6-5 and TRBJ2-2; 7 nucleotides align to TRBD2. CDR1 is MNHEY, CDR2 SVGAGI, per germline. V was pared by 5 bases and J by 4 bases, with 4 bases of the junction left unmatched. The CDR3 has 14 amino acids. The CDR3 DNA is TGTGCCAGCAGTAACCCGGGGGGCACCGGGGAGCTGTTTTTT. The encoded protein is CASSNPGGTGELFF.

This chain connects TRBV5-4 to TRBJ2-3, with 12 bases matching TRBD2. Germline loops: CDR1 SGHNT, CDR2 YYREEE (reference sequence). The CDR3 is 16 amino acids. The V and J ends lost 4 bases and 3 bases, in that order; junction bases with no gene match: 6. The CDR3 sequence is CASSPPTSGRTDTQYF. DNA for the CDR3: TGTGCCAGCAGCCCCCCGACTAGCGGGAGAACAGATACGCAGTATTTT.

This clone was seen once. The V call is TRBV19, the J call TRBJ1-2; a possible D gene is TRBD1 (6 bases). CDR3 size: 13 residues. V dropped 9 bases and J dropped 4 bases, with 15 bases sitting between them. Germline-derived CDR1 and CDR2 are LNHDA and SQIVND (reference sequence). The CDR3 region has the DNA TGTGCCAGCACTGGACAGAGCGGCTATGGCTACACCTTC. Amino acid sequence: CASTGQSGYGYTF.

The V gene is TRBV30, the J gene TRBJ1-5; TRBD1 aligns across 11 bases. CDR3 length: 15 residues. Germline V gene sequence: CDR1 GTSNPN, CDR2 SVGIG (reference sequence). V was pared by 2 bases and J by 7 bases, with 7 bases of the junction left unmatched. CDR3 coding DNA: TGTGCCTGGAGTCTTCCGGGACAGGGGGTACAGCCCCAGCATTTT. Its translation is CAWSLPGQGVQPQHF.

The genes are TRBV29-1 and TRBJ1-2; possibly TRBD1 for D (6 bases). The CDR3 covers 14 residues. The V and J ends lost 0 bases and 1 base respectively, with 9 bases between them. Germline V gives CDR1 SQVTM, CDR2 ANQGSEA. The CDR3 spells CSVEDRGFNYGYTF. Written as DNA, the CDR3 is TGCAGCGTTGAAGACAGGGGATTTAACTATGGCTACACCTTC.